This T cell receptor (beta chain) came from a study of OX40 agonist ivuxolimab in advanced cancers. Regarding the study in general: Ivuxolimab was an agonistic, fully human IgG2 monoclonal antibody directed against OX40 (CD134), a costimulatory receptor. Among the roughly 50 dose-escalation patients, approximately 20 had hepatocellular carcinoma, approximately 15 melanoma, 9 renal cell carcinoma and 9 head and neck cancer. The dose-escalation cohort was 82.7% male with a mean age of about 60 years, ranging from about 23 to 85. Peripheral TCRbeta sequencing was intended to test whether TCR sequence diversity was altered and clonal T-cell expansion was caused by ivuxolimab. Intravenous ivuxolimab was administered to patients every 2 weeks at six dose levels: 0.01, 0.1, 0.3, 1.5, 3 and 10 mg/kg. Three dose-escalation patients achieved partial responses, one with hepatocellular carcinoma and two with cutaneous melanoma. Prior anti-PD-1, anti-PD-L1 or anti-CTLA-4 therapy was permitted, and about two fifths of dose-escalation patients had received checkpoint inhibitors. The monotherapy dose-escalation portion (N ≈ 52 patients) of the phase I ivuxolimab trial is reported in the paper. Paper-wide results and their limitations: After ivuxolimab, expanded clones were on average more numerous among CD8+ T cells than among CD4+ T cells. In the 0.1-3.0 mg/kg groups, partial responders had among the lowest normalized peripheral clonal expansion, particularly in CD8+ T cells. Low levels of normalized T-cell clonal expansion were also seen in some patients who did not respond. Which antigens the clonally expanded peripheral T cells were specific for was not determined. Clonal expansion of both CD4+ and CD8+ blood T cells was observed from baseline to week 6 at doses 0.1 to 3.0 mg/kg.

With regard to this clone: What this receptor recognizes is not known. No base quality values were provided; no much bigger clone lies one nucleotide off.

Patients with a history of autoimmune disease or receiving systemic immunosuppression were excluded from the trial. In every dose cohort, peripheral blood was drawn for TCR sequencing at baseline, cycle 4 day 1, and cycle 7 day 1. The samples were taken from a phase I, first-in-human, multicenter, open-label dose-escalation trial of ivuxolimab. Adults with locally advanced or metastatic melanoma, renal cell, hepatocellular, or head and neck squamous cell carcinoma were enrolled in the trial. Before TCR sequencing, CD4+ T cells and CD8+ T cells were sorted from peripheral blood as separate populations. Genomic DNA was isolated from the sorted cells so that the TCRbeta CDR3 region could be sequenced. TCRbeta CDR3 regions were sequenced using the immunoSEQ Assay. Drawn from immuneACCESS, this table holds only the in-frame rearrangements with V and J called that TCRdb kept. Clones are partly lost; checked studies trace under half to an unresolved V gene and leave the rest unexplained. The table for this sample lists 57,000 or so clones; under 95% of them were counted only once. Of the sample, more than 13% falls within the top ten clones.

Per the germline V gene, SGHRS is the CDR1 and YFSETQ is the CDR2. CDR3 length: 18 amino acids, cysteine to phenylalanine. The retained sequence is limited to the CDR3, 54 bases, with the frame set at the first base. V lost 4 bases and J lost 4 bases, and the count of bases not matched to a germline gene is 13. The sequence derives from an adult with an advanced solid tumor such as melanoma, head and neck, liver or kidney cancer. Sample: CD4+ or CD8+ T cells sorted from blood, taken in a trial of the OX40 agonist ivuxolimab. This chain is built from TRBV5-1 and TRBJ1-5; 11 central nucleotides agree with TRBD1. This receptor has the CDR3 CASSPTPGQGVGNQPQHF. The nucleotides are TGCGCCAGCAGCCCTACGCCGGGACAGGGGGTTGGGAATCAGCCCCAGCATTTT. Extended through the reference TRBV5-1 and TRBJ1-5 proteins, this CDR3 yields the full variable domain: KAGVTQTPRYLIKTRGQQVTLSCSPISGHRSVSWYQQTPGQGLQFLFEYFSETQRNKGNFPGRFSGRQFSNSRSEMNVSTLELGDSALYLCASSPTPGQGVGNQPQHFGDGTRLSIL.